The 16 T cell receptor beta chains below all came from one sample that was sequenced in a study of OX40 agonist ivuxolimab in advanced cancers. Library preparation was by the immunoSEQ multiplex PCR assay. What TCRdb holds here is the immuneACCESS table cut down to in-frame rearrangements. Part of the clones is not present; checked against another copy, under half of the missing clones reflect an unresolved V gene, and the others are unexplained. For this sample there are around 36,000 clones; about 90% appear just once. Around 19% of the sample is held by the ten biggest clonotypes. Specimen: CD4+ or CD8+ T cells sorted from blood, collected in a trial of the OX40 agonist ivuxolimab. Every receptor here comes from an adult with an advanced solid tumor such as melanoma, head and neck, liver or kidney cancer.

The CDR3 here is CASSGGGRGQFYGYTF. The DNA for the CDR3 is TGTGCCAGCAGCGGCGGGGGACGGGGACAGTTCTATGGCTACACCTTC. The V gene is TRBV9, the J gene TRBJ1-2, with 7 bases lining up with TRBD1. This CDR3 contains 16 residues. Per the germline V gene, CDR1 is SGDLS and CDR2 is YYNGEE. Unmatched junction bases numbered 12, after V lost 3 bases and J lost 4 bases.

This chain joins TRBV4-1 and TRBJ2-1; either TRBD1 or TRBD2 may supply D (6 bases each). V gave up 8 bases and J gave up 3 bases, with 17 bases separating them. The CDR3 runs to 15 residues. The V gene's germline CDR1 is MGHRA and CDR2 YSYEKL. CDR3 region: CASGSGGGGYNEQFF. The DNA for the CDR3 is TGCGCCAGCGGATCAGGAGGGGGAGGCTACAATGAGCAGTTCTTC.

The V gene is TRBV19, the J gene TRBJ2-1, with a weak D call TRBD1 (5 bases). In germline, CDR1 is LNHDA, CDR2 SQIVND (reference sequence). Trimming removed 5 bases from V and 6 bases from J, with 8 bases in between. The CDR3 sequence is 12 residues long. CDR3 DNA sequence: TGTGCCAGTAGTGACAGAGCCAATGAGCAGTTCTTC. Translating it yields CASSDRANEQFF.

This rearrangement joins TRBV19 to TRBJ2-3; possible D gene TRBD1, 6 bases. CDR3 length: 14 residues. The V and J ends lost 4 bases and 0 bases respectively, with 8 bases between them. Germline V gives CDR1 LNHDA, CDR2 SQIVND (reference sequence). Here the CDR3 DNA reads TGTGCCAGTAGTAAAAGGGGGAGCACAGATACGCAGTATTTT. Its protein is CASSKRGSTDTQYF.

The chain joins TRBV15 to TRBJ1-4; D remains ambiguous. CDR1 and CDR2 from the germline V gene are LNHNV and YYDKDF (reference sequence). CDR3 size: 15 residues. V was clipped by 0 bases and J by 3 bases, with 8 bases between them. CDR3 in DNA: TGTGCCACCAGCAGAGACAAGGGCTCTAATGAAAAACTGTTTTTT. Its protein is CATSRDKGSNEKLFF.

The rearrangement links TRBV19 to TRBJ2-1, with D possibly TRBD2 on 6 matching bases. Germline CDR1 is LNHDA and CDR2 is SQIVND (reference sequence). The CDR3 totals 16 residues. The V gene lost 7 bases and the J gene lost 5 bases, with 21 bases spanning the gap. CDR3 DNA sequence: TGTGCCAGTATCCGGGGCGGGACGGCCGAGAACAATGAGCAGTTCTTC. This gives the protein CASIRGGTAENNEQFF.

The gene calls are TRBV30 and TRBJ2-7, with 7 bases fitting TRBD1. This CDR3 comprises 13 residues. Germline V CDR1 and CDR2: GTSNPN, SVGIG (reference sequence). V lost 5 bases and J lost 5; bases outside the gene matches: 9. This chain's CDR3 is CAWATGAHDEQYF. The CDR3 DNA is TGTGCCTGGGCCACAGGGGCCCACGACGAGCAGTACTTC. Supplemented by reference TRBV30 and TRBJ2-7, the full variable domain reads SQTIHQWPATLVQPVGSPLSLECTVEGTSNPNLYWYRQAAGRGLQLLFYSVGIGQISSEVPQNLSASRPQDRQFILSSKKLLLSDSGFYLCAWATGAHDEQYFGPGTRLTVT.

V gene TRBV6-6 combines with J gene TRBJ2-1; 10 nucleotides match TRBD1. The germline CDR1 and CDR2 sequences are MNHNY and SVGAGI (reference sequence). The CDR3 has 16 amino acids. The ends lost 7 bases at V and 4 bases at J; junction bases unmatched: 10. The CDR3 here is CASTNRGTGAYNEQFF. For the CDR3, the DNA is TGTGCCAGCACCAATAGGGGGACAGGGGCATACAATGAGCAGTTCTTC.

CDR3 bases: TGCGCCAGCAGCTTTGGGGATTCCTCTGGAAACACCATATATTTT. It encodes CASSFGDSSGNTIYF. This sequence joins TRBV5-1 and TRBJ1-3; no definite D call. V dropped 2 bases and J dropped 0 bases, with 9 bases sitting between them. Germline assignment: CDR1 SGHRS and CDR2 YFSETQ. The length of the CDR3 is 15 residues.

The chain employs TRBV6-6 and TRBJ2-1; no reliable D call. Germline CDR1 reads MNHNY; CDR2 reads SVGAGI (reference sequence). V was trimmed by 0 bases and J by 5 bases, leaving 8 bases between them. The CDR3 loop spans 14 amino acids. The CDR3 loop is CASSYSYPDNEQFF. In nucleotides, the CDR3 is TGTGCCAGCAGTTACTCGTACCCCGACAATGAGCAGTTCTTC.

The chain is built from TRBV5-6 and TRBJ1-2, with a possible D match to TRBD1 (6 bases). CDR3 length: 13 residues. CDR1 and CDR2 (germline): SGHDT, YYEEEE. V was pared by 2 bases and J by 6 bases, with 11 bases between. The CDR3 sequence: CASSFGQGNGYTF. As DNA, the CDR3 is TGTGCCAGCAGCTTTGGCCAGGGGAATGGCTACACCTTC.

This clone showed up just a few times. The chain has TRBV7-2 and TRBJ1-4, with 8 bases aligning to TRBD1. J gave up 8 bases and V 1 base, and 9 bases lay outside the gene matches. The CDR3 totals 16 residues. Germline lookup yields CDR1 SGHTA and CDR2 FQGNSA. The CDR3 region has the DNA TGTGCCAGCAGCTTAGGGGTCGACAGGGGTTACGAAAAACTGTTTTTT. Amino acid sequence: CASSLGVDRGYEKLFF.

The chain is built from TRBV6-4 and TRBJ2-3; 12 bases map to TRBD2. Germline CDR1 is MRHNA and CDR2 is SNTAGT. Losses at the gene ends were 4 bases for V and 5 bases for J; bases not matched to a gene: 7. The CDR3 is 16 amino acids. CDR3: CASSAASGGAEDTQYF. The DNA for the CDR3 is TGTGCCAGCAGTGCAGCTAGCGGGGGGGCAGAAGATACGCAGTATTTT.

CDR3 amino acids: CASSQSGGESTEAFF. CDR3 in DNA: TGTGCCAGCAGCCAAAGCGGGGGAGAAAGCACTGAAGCTTTCTTT. V and J are TRBV4-2 and TRBJ1-1, with TRBD1 as a possible D gene (5 bases). Germline CDR1 is LGHNA and CDR2 is YNFKEQ. V was clipped by 2 bases and J by 4 bases, with 14 bases between them. The CDR3 has 15 residues.

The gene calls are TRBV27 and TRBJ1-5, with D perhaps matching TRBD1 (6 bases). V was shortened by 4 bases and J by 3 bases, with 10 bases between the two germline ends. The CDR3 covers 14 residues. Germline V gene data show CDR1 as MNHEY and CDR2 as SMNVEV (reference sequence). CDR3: CASSWAGVNQPQHF. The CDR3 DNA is TGTGCCAGCAGTTGGGCAGGGGTCAATCAGCCCCAGCATTTT.

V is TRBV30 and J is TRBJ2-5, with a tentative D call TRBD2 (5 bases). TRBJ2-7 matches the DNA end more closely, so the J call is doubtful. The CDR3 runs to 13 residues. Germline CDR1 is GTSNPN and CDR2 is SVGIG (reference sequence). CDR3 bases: TGTGCCTGGAGCATATACCGGGATCACGAGCAGTACTTC. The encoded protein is CAWSIYRDHEQYF.